The rows below give T cell receptor beta chains drawn from one sample of a study of ipilimumab plus nivolumab after autologous stem cell transplantation. Assay used: immunoSEQ multiplex PCR; TCRdb lists only in-frame clones, some missing. The sample shows over 80,000 clones, 83% of them seen only once. Material: PBMCs, obtained in a trial of ipilimumab plus nivolumab as post-transplant consolidation. The receptor source for this set is a male donor with diffuse large B-cell lymphoma. The CDR3 runs from the conserved cysteine through the conserved F or W. Each record gives: D gene, J gene, V gene, clone size, CDR3 DNA, CDR3 protein. The D gene is left open where the match is weak. Clone size is not always given. Where it is, it says once, few, many or a class for expanded clones.

D: -
J: TRBJ2-7
V: TRBV27
size: few
DNA: TGTGCCAGCAGTTTAACGTCCCAACCTCTCCACGAGCAGTACTTC
CDR3: CASSLTSQPLHEQYF

D: -
J: TRBJ2-7
V: TRBV5-5
size: once
DNA: TGTGCCAGCTCCATCAGGGGTCACGAGCAGTACTTC
CDR3: CASSIRGHEQYF

D: -
J: TRBJ2-7
V: TRBV6-4
size: few
DNA: TGTGCCAGCAGGACAGCCCCCTACGAGCAGTACTTC
CDR3: CASRTAPYEQYF

D: -
J: TRBJ1-1
V: TRBV6-6
size: few
DNA: TGTGCCAGCAGTTACTCTGACAGGAGGAACACTGAAGCTTTCTTT
CDR3: CASSYSDRRNTEAFF

D: -
J: TRBJ2-7
V: TRBV4-1
size: -
DNA: TGTGCCAGCAGCCAATCGGCGGGGGACACCTACGAGCAGTACTTC
CDR3: CASSQSAGDTYEQYF

D: -
J: TRBJ2-7
V: TRBV6-6
size: -
DNA: TGTGCCAGCAGGGTTTATGGCGGGACCGGGGAGCAGTACTTC
CDR3: CASRVYGGTGEQYF

D: TRBD2
J: TRBJ2-5
V: TRBV5-1
size: -
DNA: TGCGCCAGCAGCCCACGTCCCGGGACTAGCGGGGGCGCGCAAGAGACCCAGTACTTC
CDR3: CASSPRPGTSGGAQETQYF

D: TRBD1
J: TRBJ1-6
V: TRBV10-3
size: -
DNA: TGTGCCATCAGTAGGGCAGGGGGTAGTTCACCCCTCCACTTT
CDR3: CAISRAGGSSPLHF

D: -
J: TRBJ1-4
V: TRBV5-8
size: -
DNA: TGTGCCAGCAAGGGGGGGAGTAATGAAAAACTGTTTTTT
CDR3: CASKGGSNEKLFF

D: -
J: TRBJ1-2
V: TRBV2
size: -
DNA: TGTGCCAGCAGTACCGGTCCCCTCAACTATGGCTACACCTTC
CDR3: CASSTGPLNYGYTF

D: -
J: TRBJ1-5
V: TRBV7-9
size: -
DNA: TGTGCCAGCAGCTTAGGGCATAATAGCAATCAGCCCCAGCATTTT
CDR3: CASSLGHNSNQPQHF

D: -
J: TRBJ2-3
V: TRBV5-1
size: -
DNA: TGCGCCAGCAGCCCCCGGGCAGGGACAGATACGCAGTATTTT
CDR3: CASSPRAGTDTQYF

D: TRBD2
J: TRBJ2-7
V: TRBV4-2
size: -
DNA: TGTGCCAGCAGCCCACTAGCGGGGGACTCCTACGAGCAGTACTTC
CDR3: CASSPLAGDSYEQYF

D: TRBD2
J: TRBJ2-1
V: TRBV19
size: -
DNA: TGTGCCAGTACCTCCGGGACTAGCGGGTACAATGAGCAGTTCTTC
CDR3: CASTSGTSGYNEQFF

D: -
J: TRBJ1-1
V: TRBV10-3
size: -
DNA: TGTGCCATCAGTGAGTCATTAATAGGCACTGAAGCTTTCTTT
CDR3: CAISESLIGTEAFF

D: -
J: TRBJ2-6
V: TRBV6-5
size: -
DNA: TGTGCCAGCGGAAGATCTGGGGCCAACGTCCTGACTTTC
CDR3: CASGRSGANVLTF

D: -
J: TRBJ1-4
V: TRBV6-5
size: -
DNA: TGTGCCAGCAGTTACTCGACAGGAGAGAATGAAAAACTGTTTTTT
CDR3: CASSYSTGENEKLFF

D: -
J: TRBJ2-1
V: TRBV11-2
size: -
DNA: TGTGCCAGCAGCTTAGACCCTATGCGGGGATACAATGAGCAGTTCTTC
CDR3: CASSLDPMRGYNEQFF

D: -
J: TRBJ2-4
V: TRBV10-3
size: -
DNA: TGTGCCATCAGTGAGGGCCCAAACGGGGTCATTCAGTACTTC
CDR3: CAISEGPNGVIQYF

D: -
J: TRBJ2-2
V: TRBV5-4
size: -
DNA: TGTGCCAGCAGCTTAGGCGACAGAGACACCGGGGAGCTGTTTTTT
CDR3: CASSLGDRDTGELFF